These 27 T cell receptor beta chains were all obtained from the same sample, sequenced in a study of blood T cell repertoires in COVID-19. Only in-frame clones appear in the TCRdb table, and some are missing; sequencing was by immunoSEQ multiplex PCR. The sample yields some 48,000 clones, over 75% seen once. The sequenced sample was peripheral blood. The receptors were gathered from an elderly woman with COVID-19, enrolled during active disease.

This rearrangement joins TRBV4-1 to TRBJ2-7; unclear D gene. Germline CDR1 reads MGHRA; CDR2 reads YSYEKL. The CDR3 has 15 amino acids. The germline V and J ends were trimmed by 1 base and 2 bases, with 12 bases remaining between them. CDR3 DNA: TGCGCCAGCAGCCAAGGGCAACAGCAACCCTACGAGCAGTACTTC. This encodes CASSQGQQQPYEQYF.

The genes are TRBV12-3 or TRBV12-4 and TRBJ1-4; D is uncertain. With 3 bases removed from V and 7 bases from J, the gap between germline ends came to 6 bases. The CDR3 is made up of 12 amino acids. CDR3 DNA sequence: TGTGCCAGCAGTTTTAACGGTGAAAAACTGTTTTTT. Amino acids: CASSFNGEKLFF.

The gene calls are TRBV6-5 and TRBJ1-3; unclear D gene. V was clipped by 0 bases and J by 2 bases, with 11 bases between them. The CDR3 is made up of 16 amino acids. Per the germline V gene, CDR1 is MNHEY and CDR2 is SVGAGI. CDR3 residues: CASSYSTAGAGNTIYF. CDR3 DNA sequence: TGTGCCAGCAGTTACTCGACGGCCGGGGCTGGAAACACCATATATTTT.

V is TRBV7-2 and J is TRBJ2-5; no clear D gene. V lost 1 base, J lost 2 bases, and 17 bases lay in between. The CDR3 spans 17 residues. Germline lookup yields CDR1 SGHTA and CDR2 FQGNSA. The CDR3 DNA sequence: TGTGCCAGCAGCTTAGGTGAGGCCCCGGCCCATCAAGAGACCCAGTACTTC. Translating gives CASSLGEAPAHQETQYF.

CDR3 protein: CASSLGQGRDEQYF. CDR3 nucleotides: TGTGCCAGCAGTCTAGGACAGGGGAGGGACGAGCAGTACTTC. The rearrangement links TRBV27 to TRBJ2-7, with 9 positions matching TRBD1. V shed 5 bases and J 5 bases; nucleotides not matched to a gene: 7. Germline-derived CDR1 and CDR2 are MNHEY and SMNVEV (reference sequence). The CDR3 sequence is 14 residues long.

The chain's CDR3 is CASSRGGNQETQYF. In nucleotides, the CDR3 is TGTGCCAGCTCACGCGGGGGGAATCAAGAGACCCAGTACTTC. The chain carries TRBV18 and TRBJ2-5; TRBD2 aligns across 8 bases. Looked up from germline, CDR1 is KGHSH and CDR2 is LQKENI. This CDR3 region has 14 residues. J was trimmed by 2 bases and V by 4 bases; bases with no gene match: 3.

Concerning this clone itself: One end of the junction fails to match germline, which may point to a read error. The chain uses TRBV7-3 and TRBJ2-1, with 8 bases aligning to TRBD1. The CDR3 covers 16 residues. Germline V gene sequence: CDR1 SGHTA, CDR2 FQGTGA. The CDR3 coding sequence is TGTGCCAGCAGCCACGCCGTAGGACAGGGTTACAGTGAGCAGTTCTTC. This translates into CASSHAVGQGYSEQFF.

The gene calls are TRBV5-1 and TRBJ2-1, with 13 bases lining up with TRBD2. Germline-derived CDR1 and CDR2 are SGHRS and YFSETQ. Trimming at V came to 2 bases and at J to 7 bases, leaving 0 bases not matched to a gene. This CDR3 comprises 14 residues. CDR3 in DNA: TGCGCCAGCAGCTTACTAGCGGGGGGGAATGAGCAGTTCTTC. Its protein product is CASSLLAGGNEQFF.

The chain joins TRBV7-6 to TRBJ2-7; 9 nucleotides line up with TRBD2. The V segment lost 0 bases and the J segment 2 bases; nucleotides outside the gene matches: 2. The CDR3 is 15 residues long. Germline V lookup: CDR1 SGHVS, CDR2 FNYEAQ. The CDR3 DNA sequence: TGTGCCAGCAGCTTAGCGGCGGGAGGGCCCTACGAGCAGTACTTC. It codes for CASSLAAGGPYEQYF.

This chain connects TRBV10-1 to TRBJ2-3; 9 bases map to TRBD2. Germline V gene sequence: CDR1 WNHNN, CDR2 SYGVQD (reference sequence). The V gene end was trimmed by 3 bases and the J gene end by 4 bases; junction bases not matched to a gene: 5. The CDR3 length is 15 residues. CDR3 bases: TGCGCCAGCAGTGATCGGCGGGGGGGTTCAGATACGCAGTATTTT. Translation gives CASSDRRGGSDTQYF.

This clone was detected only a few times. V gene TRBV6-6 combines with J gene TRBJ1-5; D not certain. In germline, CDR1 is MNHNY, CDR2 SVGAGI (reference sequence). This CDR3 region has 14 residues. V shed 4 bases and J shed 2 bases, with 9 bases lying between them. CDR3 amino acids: CASSSWRGNQPQHF. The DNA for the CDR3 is TGTGCCAGCAGTTCTTGGAGGGGCAATCAGCCCCAGCATTTT.

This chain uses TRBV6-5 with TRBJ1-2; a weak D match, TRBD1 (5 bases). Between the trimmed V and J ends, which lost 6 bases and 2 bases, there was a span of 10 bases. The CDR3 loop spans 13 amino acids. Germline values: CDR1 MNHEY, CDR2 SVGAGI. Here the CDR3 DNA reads TGTGCCAGCAGAAAGACAGCCAACTATGGCTACACCTTC. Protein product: CASRKTANYGYTF.

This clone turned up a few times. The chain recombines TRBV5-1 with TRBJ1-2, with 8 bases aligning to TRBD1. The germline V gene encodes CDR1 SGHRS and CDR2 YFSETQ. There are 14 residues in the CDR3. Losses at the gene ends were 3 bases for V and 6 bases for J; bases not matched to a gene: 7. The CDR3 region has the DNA TGCGCCAGCAGCTCACAGGGGGACCTGAATGGCTACACCTTC. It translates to CASSSQGDLNGYTF.

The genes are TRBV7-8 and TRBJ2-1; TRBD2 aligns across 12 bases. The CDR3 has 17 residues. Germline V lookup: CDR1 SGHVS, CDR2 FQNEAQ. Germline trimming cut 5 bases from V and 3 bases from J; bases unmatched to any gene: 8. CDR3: CASSPYRLAGDYNEQFF. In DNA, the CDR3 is TGTGCCAGCAGCCCCTACAGACTAGCGGGAGACTACAATGAGCAGTTCTTC.

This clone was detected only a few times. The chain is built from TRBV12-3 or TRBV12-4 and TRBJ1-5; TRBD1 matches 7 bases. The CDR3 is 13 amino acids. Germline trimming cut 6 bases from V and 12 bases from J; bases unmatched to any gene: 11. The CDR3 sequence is CASSPIRTGLQHF. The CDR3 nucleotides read TGTGCCAGCAGCCCTATCAGGACAGGACTCCAGCATTTT.

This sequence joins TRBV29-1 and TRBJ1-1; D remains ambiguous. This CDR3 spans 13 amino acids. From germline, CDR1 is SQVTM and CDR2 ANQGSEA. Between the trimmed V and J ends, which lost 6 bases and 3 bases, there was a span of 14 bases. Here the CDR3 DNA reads TGCAGCGTCCCAATTGGAGCGGACACTGAAGCTTTCTTT. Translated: CSVPIGADTEAFF.

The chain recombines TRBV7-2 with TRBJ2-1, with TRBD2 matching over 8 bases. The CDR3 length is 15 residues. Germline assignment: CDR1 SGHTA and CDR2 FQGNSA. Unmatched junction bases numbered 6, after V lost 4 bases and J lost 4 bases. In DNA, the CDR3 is TGTGCCAGCAGCTCCGGGGCGGGAGGTTACAATGAGCAGTTCTTC. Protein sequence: CASSSGAGGYNEQFF.

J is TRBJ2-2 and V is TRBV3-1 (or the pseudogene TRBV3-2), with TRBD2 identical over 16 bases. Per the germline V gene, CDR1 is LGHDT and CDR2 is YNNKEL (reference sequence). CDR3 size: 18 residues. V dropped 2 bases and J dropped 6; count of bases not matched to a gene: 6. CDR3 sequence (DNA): TGTGCCAGCAGCCAAACGGGACTAGCGGGAGGGCAATCCGGGGAGCTGTTTTTT. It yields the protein CASSQTGLAGGQSGELFF.

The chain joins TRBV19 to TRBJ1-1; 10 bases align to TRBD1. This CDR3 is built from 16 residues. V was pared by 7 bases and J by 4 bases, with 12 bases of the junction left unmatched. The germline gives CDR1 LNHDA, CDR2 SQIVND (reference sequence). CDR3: CASNPWGQGKGTEAFF. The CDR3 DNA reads TGTGCCAGTAACCCATGGGGACAGGGGAAAGGCACTGAAGCTTTCTTT.

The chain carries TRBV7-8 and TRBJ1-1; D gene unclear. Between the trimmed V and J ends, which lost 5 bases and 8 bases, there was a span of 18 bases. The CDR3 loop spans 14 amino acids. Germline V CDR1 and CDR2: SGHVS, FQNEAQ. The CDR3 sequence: CASSRHGGSGEAFF. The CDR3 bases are TGTGCCAGCAGCCGACACGGAGGTTCGGGCGAAGCTTTCTTT.

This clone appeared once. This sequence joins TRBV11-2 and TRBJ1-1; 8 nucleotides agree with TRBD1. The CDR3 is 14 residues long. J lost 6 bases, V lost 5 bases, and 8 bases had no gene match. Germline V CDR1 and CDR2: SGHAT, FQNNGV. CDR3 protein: CASSLGQGRPEAFF. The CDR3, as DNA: TGTGCCAGCAGCCTAGGACAGGGTAGACCTGAAGCTTTCTTT.

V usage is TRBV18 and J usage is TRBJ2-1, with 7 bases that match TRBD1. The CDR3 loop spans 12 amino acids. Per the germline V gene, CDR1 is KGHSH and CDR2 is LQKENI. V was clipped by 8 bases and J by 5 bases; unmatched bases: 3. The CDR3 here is CASHRGNNEQFF. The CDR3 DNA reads TGTGCCAGCCACAGGGGAAACAATGAGCAGTTCTTC.

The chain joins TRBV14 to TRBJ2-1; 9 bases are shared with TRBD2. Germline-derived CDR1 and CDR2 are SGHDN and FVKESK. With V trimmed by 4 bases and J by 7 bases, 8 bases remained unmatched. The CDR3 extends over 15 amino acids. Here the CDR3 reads CASSRPGTSLNEQFF. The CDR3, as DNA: TGTGCCAGCAGCCGCCCCGGGACTAGCCTAAATGAGCAGTTCTTC.

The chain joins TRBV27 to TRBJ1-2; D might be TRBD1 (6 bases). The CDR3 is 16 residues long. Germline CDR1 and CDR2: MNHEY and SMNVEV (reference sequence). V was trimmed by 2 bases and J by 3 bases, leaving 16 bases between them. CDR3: CASSLGLGRGDYGYTF. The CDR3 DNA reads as TGTGCCAGCAGTTTAGGGCTGGGCAGGGGTGACTATGGCTACACCTTC.

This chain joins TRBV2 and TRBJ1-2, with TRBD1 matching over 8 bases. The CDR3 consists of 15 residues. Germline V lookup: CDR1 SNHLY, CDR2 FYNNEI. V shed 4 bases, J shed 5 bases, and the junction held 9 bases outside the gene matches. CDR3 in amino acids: CASSVFQGASYGYTF. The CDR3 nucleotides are TGTGCCAGCAGTGTGTTCCAGGGGGCCAGTTATGGCTACACCTTC.

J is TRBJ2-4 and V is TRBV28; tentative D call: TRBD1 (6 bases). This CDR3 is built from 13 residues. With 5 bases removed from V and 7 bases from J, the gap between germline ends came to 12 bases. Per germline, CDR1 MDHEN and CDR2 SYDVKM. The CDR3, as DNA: TGTGCCAGCAGTATAGGGCAGGGGAACATTCAGTACTTC. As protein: CASSIGQGNIQYF.

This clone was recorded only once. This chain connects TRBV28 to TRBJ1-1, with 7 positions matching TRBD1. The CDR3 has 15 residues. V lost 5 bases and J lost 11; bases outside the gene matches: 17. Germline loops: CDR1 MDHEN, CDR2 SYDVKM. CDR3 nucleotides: TGTGCCAGCAGTCTCGCCCGACAGGGTCCTAGGATGGCTTTCTTT. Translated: CASSLARQGPRMAFF.